The subject of this entry is one T cell receptor beta chain. The data derive from a study of beta chain features in type 1 diabetes. Expressed TCRB transcripts were sequenced because the isolated RNA had all been reverse transcribed beforehand. Sequencing used immunoSEQ multiplex PCR; TCRdb keeps in-frame clones, though not all of them. Among 450,000 to 600,000 clones listed, approximately 31% were seen once. Germline V gene lookup returns CDR1 SGHRS and CDR2 YFSETQ. The CDR3 totals 15 residues. Deletions cut 0 bases from V and 4 bases from J, with 14 bases between. The sequencing sample was made of naive CD4+ T cells from blood. The sequence derives from a man aged 18 to 29 in good health. This sequence joins TRBV5-1 and TRBJ2-7, with D perhaps matching TRBD2 (5 bases). The DNA of the CDR3 is TGCGCCAGCAGCTTGGATCGGCGGGCTTTATACGAGCAGTACTTC. Its protein product is CASSLDRRALYEQYF.